This TCR beta chain originates from a study of cytomegalovirus exposure and HLA in healthy donors. In the study overall: The roughly 120 validation repertoires and the roughly 670 first-cohort repertoires shared a platform, a later analysis reported. Study-level results: Cytomegalovirus-associated TCR beta chains were listed, numbering 164. Through in vitro validation, a few CMV-associated chains were shown to be specific for CMV antigens.

Points on this clone: As yet, its antigen is unknown.

The donors were members of the validation cohort, which comprised under 150 subjects and was separate from the first cohort of roughly 700 subjects. With 7 bases removed from V and 7 bases from J, the gap between germline ends came to 16 bases. The CDR3 is made up of 13 amino acids. Germline CDR1 and CDR2: MNHEY and SMNVEV (reference sequence). Assay used: immunoSEQ multiplex PCR; TCRdb lists only in-frame clones, some missing. Here the sample spans fewer than 300,000 clones, roughly 90% being singletons. The chain combines TRBV27 with TRBJ1-2; D uncertain. The sample was PBMCs. The source is a woman in her late teens or twenties in good health and CMV-seronegative. The CDR3 DNA is TGTGCCAGCACTCCCCGTCATGGGAGTGGCTACACCTTC. Its translation is CASTPRHGSGYTF.